The 9 T cell receptor beta chains below were found in one sample sequenced in a study of early stage breast cancer tumors. Generated by immunoSEQ multiplex PCR, the TCRdb table keeps only in-frame clones and is missing some. The sample gives roughly 58,000 clones, around nine tenths of which show up once; 5% is in the top ten. Sample: blood. The receptors were gathered from a person aged 70 to 85 with breast cancer.

DNA for the CDR3: TGTGCCAGCAGCCCTGGGACTAGCGGGGGGGCCACGTACCCCAACGAGCAGTACTTC. This codes for CASSPGTSGGATYPNEQYF. V is TRBV5-6 and J is TRBJ2-7, with TRBD2 matching 16 bases. The germline CDR1 and CDR2 sequences are SGHDT and YYEEEE. The trim removed 4 bases at V and 5 bases at J, leaving 15 bases unmatched. The CDR3 runs to 19 residues.

This rearrangement joins TRBV5-1 to TRBJ1-6, with TRBD1 matching 7 bases. The CDR3 is 16 amino acids. J lost 8 bases, V lost 0 bases, and 8 bases had no gene match. Germline loops: CDR1 SGHRS, CDR2 YFSETQ. The CDR3: CASSLEGGSVDSPLHF. The DNA of the CDR3 is TGCGCCAGCAGCTTGGAAGGGGGCTCCGTGGATTCACCCCTCCACTTT. The full variable domain, with the rest looked up from reference TRBV5-1 and TRBJ1-6, is KAGVTQTPRYLIKTRGQQVTLSCSPISGHRSVSWYQQTPGQGLQFLFEYFSETQRNKGNFPGRFSGRQFSNSRSEMNVSTLELGDSALYLCASSLEGGSVDSPLHFGNGTRLTVT.

V and J are TRBV4-2 and TRBJ1-5, with D unclear. V was shortened by 3 bases and J by 6 bases, with 6 bases between the two germline ends. CDR1 LGHNA and CDR2 YNFKEQ come from the germline V gene. The CDR3 has 12 residues. CDR3 protein: CASSHLSQPQHF. CDR3 sequence (DNA): TGTGCCAGCAGCCATTTGAGTCAGCCCCAGCATTTT.

This sequence joins TRBV18 and TRBJ2-2, with D maybe TRBD2 (5 bases). Germline values: CDR1 KGHSH, CDR2 LQKENI. The CDR3 spans 16 residues. V was clipped by 2 bases and J by 1 base, with 11 bases between them. The CDR3 is CASSPDASRNTGELFF. CDR3 bases: TGTGCCAGCTCACCAGATGCTAGCCGGAACACCGGGGAGCTGTTTTTT.

This chain connects TRBV30 to TRBJ1-5; D is possibly TRBD1 (6 bases). Germline V gives CDR1 GTSNPN, CDR2 SVGIG (reference sequence). The V end lost 4 bases, the J end lost 6 bases, and 13 bases lay between the germline ends. This CDR3 has 13 amino acids. The CDR3, as DNA: TGTGCCTGGACTTCAGGGGCGGGTCAGCCCCAGCATTTT. Translated: CAWTSGAGQPQHF.

This clone was picked up one time. The chain is built from TRBV10-2 and TRBJ2-5; TRBD2 matches at 16 bases. The CDR3 totals 19 residues. Germline CDR1 reads WSHSY; CDR2 reads SAAADI. Trimming cost V 10 bases and J 3 bases; bases outside gene matches: 17. The CDR3, as DNA: TGCGCCACCCTCTCGACCGGGACTAGCGGGGGGGCGATCGAAGAGACCCAGTACTTC. Its protein product is CATLSTGTSGGAIEETQYF.

This chain joins TRBV23-1 and TRBJ1-1; maybe TRBD1 (6 bases). TRBV23-1 is reported as an ORF; its role is uncertain. V dropped 0 bases and J dropped 3 bases, with 23 bases sitting between them. The CDR3 totals 19 residues. This CDR3 is CASSQSNLGGALKDTEAFF. CDR3 DNA sequence: TGCGCCAGCAGTCAATCGAATTTAGGGGGGGCGCTTAAGGACACTGAAGCTTTCTTT.

The J gene is TRBJ1-5, the V gene TRBV9; D remains ambiguous. V lost 0 bases and J 0 bases, leaving 7 bases between the germline ends. The germline V gene encodes CDR1 SGDLS and CDR2 YYNGEE. The CDR3 covers 15 residues. CDR3 residues: CASSVDSASNQPQHF. The CDR3 nucleotides read TGTGCCAGCAGCGTAGATAGTGCTAGCAATCAGCCCCAGCATTTT.

The V gene is TRBV28, the J gene TRBJ2-3, with 8 bases aligning to TRBD1. Trimming removed 5 bases from V and 3 bases from J; junction bases left unmatched: 7. Germline values: CDR1 MDHEN, CDR2 SYDVKM. This CDR3 is built from 15 residues. The CDR3, as DNA: TGTGCCAGCAGTCCACCCAGGGGGCTGACAGATACGCAGTATTTT. This codes for CASSPPRGLTDTQYF.